Below, 27 T cell receptor beta chains from the same sample are listed, as sequenced in a study of T cell responses to AZD1222 COVID-19 vaccine (dated by TCRdb to the early 2020s). Taken with the paper, the label for time point translates to: about 28 days (+/-7) after the second vaccine dose. Preparation of the library involved the immunoSEQ multiplex PCR assay. This is the immuneACCESS table as TCRdb keeps it, with only in-frame sequences that have V and J called. A part of the clones is gone; compared with another copy, unresolved V genes explain less than half, and the rest is unexplained. Within this sample are 98,000 or so clones, with 84% of them counted one time only. The ten largest clones capture 13% to 15% of the sample. Sample: peripheral blood, taken 28 days after the second AZD1222 dose. These receptors were taken from an adult who received the AZD1222 COVID-19 vaccine.

This chain uses TRBV3-1 (or the pseudogene TRBV3-2) with TRBJ1-2; TRBD1 agrees at 8 bases. With V trimmed by 4 bases and J by 8 bases, 6 bases remained unmatched. The CDR3 extends over 13 amino acids. Per germline, CDR1 LGHDT and CDR2 YNNKEL (reference sequence). CDR3 DNA sequence: TGTGCCAGCAGCCTCCGGGACAGGAGAGGCTACACCTTC. It specifies CASSLRDRRGYTF.

This chain joins TRBV18 and TRBJ1-3; 7 bases agree with TRBD1. The CDR3 totals 19 residues. J was trimmed by 0 bases and V by 3 bases; bases with no gene match: 14. The germline V gene encodes CDR1 KGHSH and CDR2 LQKENI. In DNA form, the CDR3 reads TGTGCCAGCTCACCCACTGCACTAGGACAGGCGTCCTCTGGAAACACCATATATTTT. Translating gives CASSPTALGQASSGNTIYF.

The chain carries TRBV4-2 and TRBJ2-1; tentative D call: TRBD2 (6 bases). This CDR3 region has 12 residues. The germline V and J ends were trimmed by 0 bases and 13 bases, with 10 bases remaining between them. The V gene's germline CDR1 is LGHNA and CDR2 YNFKEQ. Here the CDR3 reads CASSQDGGGQFF. The DNA for the CDR3 is TGTGCCAGCAGCCAAGACGGGGGAGGCCAGTTCTTC.

This chain links TRBV27 with TRBJ1-4; possible D gene TRBD1, 5 bases. V lost 3 bases, J lost 7 bases, and 9 bases lay in between. This CDR3 spans 13 amino acids. Germline loops: CDR1 MNHEY, CDR2 SMNVEV (reference sequence). CDR3 nucleotide sequence: TGTGCCAGCAGTTTCTCCGGGGGTGAAAAACTGTTTTTT. This codes for CASSFSGGEKLFF.

This clone has just a few counts. The chain recombines TRBV7-6 with TRBJ2-2; no clear D. Deletions cut 5 bases from V and 2 bases from J, with 15 bases between. There are 16 residues in the CDR3. Looked up from germline, CDR1 is SGHVS and CDR2 is FNYEAQ. CDR3 bases: TGTGCCAGCAGCGCCGAACCCATGGGAAACACCGGGGAGCTGTTTTTT. As protein: CASSAEPMGNTGELFF.

The chain joins TRBV3-1 (or the pseudogene TRBV3-2) to TRBJ1-3, with D possibly TRBD1 on 5 matching bases. The ends were cut back, 1 base at V and 4 bases at J, with 14 bases in the middle. Germline loops: CDR1 LGHDT, CDR2 YNNKEL (reference sequence). This CDR3 comprises 16 residues. CDR3 coding DNA: TGTGCCAGCAGCCAAGTGGTTCCAGGGACCGGAAACACCATATATTTT. Protein product: CASSQVVPGTGNTIYF.

This clone was detected only once. The chain couples TRBV6-5 to TRBJ1-1, with D possibly being TRBD1 (5 bases). The CDR3 extends over 14 amino acids. V lost 7 bases and J lost 7, with 19 bases in between. Per germline, CDR1 MNHEY and CDR2 SVGAGI. CDR3 protein: CASIGWDFHNEAFF. Written as DNA, the CDR3 is TGTGCCAGCATCGGGTGGGACTTCCATAATGAAGCTTTCTTT.

The V call is TRBV11-2, the J call TRBJ1-4; D uncertain. The CDR3 is 12 residues long. Germline CDR1 reads SGHAT; CDR2 reads FQNNGV. Trimming took 5 bases from V and 7 from J, leaving 8 bases between them. The CDR3 nucleotides read TGTGCCAGCAGCCCAGGCTTTGAAAAACTGTTTTTT. It yields the protein CASSPGFEKLFF. The complete variable domain, with remaining parts taken from reference TRBV11-2 and TRBJ1-4, reads EAGVAQSPRYKIIEKRQSVAFWCNPISGHATLYWYQQILGQGPKLLIQFQNNGVVDDSQLPKDRFSAERLKGVDSTLKIQPAKLEDSAVYLCASSPGFEKLFFGSGTQLSVL.

The V and J genes are TRBV19 and TRBJ1-5; D remains ambiguous. Germline V gene data show CDR1 as LNHDA and CDR2 as SQIVND (reference sequence). Trimming pared 5 bases from V and 3 bases from J, leaving 14 bases between. The CDR3 contains 15 residues. Here the CDR3 reads CASSPLAGVNQPQHF. Here the CDR3 DNA reads TGTGCCAGTAGTCCCCTGGCGGGAGTCAATCAGCCCCAGCATTTT.

The chain joins TRBV6-2 or TRBV6-3 to TRBJ2-7, with 7 nucleotides matching TRBD2. This CDR3 comprises 14 residues. Trimming at V came to 2 bases and at J to 4 bases, leaving 5 bases not matched to a gene. CDR1 MNHEY and CDR2 SVGEGT come from the germline V gene. The CDR3 loop is CASSYELADYEQYF. CDR3 bases: TGTGCCAGCAGTTACGAGCTAGCGGATTACGAGCAGTACTTC.

This rearrangement joins TRBV11-2 to TRBJ2-1; D might be TRBD2 (5 bases). Per the germline V gene, CDR1 is SGHAT and CDR2 is FQNNGV. V lost 5 bases and J lost 7, with 18 bases in between. The CDR3 runs to 15 residues. The CDR3 DNA reads TGTGCCAGCAGCCAACTAGGTGCGGAAAGAAATGAGCAGTTCTTC. It codes for CASSQLGAERNEQFF.

Only a few counts were recorded for this clone. The chain is built from TRBV7-2 and TRBJ2-7; TRBD2 is a possible D gene (6 bases). V was clipped by 3 bases and J by 1 base, with 13 bases between them. This CDR3 is 15 amino acids long. CDR1 and CDR2 from the germline V gene are SGHTA and FQGNSA. The CDR3 coding sequence is TGTGCCAGCAGCTTTGGCGGGATCCTTTCCTACGAGCAGTACTTC. Its translation is CASSFGGILSYEQYF.

The rearrangement uses TRBV2 and TRBJ2-2; 8 bases are a match to TRBD2. Germline CDR1 and CDR2: SNHLY and FYNNEI. The CDR3 runs 14 residues. V lost 7 bases and J lost 4; bases outside the gene matches: 5. Written as DNA, the CDR3 is TGTGCCAGCACCCGGGGGGGCGGCACCGGGGAGCTGTTTTTT. Translating it yields CASTRGGGTGELFF.

V usage is TRBV5-1 and J usage is TRBJ2-3, with 11 bases lining up with TRBD2. CDR1 is SGHRS, CDR2 YFSETQ, per germline. The CDR3 spans 14 residues. The ends lost 4 bases at V and 5 bases at J; junction bases unmatched: 3. CDR3 DNA sequence: TGCGCCAGCAGCCCTACTAGCGGGAGAGATACGCAGTATTTT. It is translated as CASSPTSGRDTQYF.

The V and J genes are TRBV7-9 and TRBJ2-5; no definite D call. CDR1 is SEHNR and CDR2 is FQNEAQ in the germline V gene (reference sequence). Trimming took 2 bases from V and 1 from J, leaving 8 bases between them. The CDR3 is 14 amino acids. CDR3 sequence (DNA): TGTGCCAGCAGCTTAATCGATTTCCAAGAGACCCAGTACTTC. Translating gives CASSLIDFQETQYF.

The V gene is TRBV27, the J gene TRBJ1-5, with D perhaps TRBD1 (5 bases). Trimming removed 10 bases at V and 7 bases at J, with 47 bases between. This CDR3 comprises 23 residues. Germline V gives CDR1 MNHEY, CDR2 SMNVEV (reference sequence). Written as DNA, the CDR3 is TGTGCCACCCAAAACCCTATGCGACAGCCATCGAATGTGTCTCGACCTCCTATACAGCCCCAGCATTTT. Residues: CATQNPMRQPSNVSRPPIQPQHF.

The rearrangement links TRBV11-2 to TRBJ1-1; D remains ambiguous. CDR3 size: 11 residues. Germline CDR1 is SGHAT and CDR2 is FQNNGV. The V end lost 3 bases, the J end lost 6 bases, and 5 bases lay between the germline ends. This chain's CDR3 is CASSFKSEAFF. The CDR3, as DNA: TGTGCCAGCAGCTTTAAATCTGAAGCTTTCTTT.

This clone was counted once. The genes are TRBV7-8 and TRBJ2-1, with D perhaps matching TRBD2 (6 bases). CDR3 size: 15 residues. The V gene's germline CDR1 is SGHVS and CDR2 FQNEAQ. Trimming stripped 6 bases from V and 8 bases from J, with 20 bases between. CDR3 sequence (DNA): TGTGCCAGCAGTCCTGTCGGGGGACTGGGGTATGAGCAGTTCTTC. Translating gives CASSPVGGLGYEQFF.

The V and J genes are TRBV6-2 or TRBV6-3 and TRBJ1-5; TRBD1 is a possible D gene (5 bases). The CDR3 extends over 13 amino acids. Germline V lookup: CDR1 MNHEY, CDR2 SVGEGT. Trimming left V 5 bases short and J 8 bases short, with 13 bases between. In DNA, the CDR3 is TGTGCCAGCAGTATCAGGGAGGGTAAGCCCCAGCATTTT. This sequence encodes CASSIREGKPQHF.

The rearrangement links TRBV7-2 to TRBJ1-2; no firm D call. This CDR3 region has 15 residues. Germline V CDR1 and CDR2: SGHTA, FQGNSA. V was trimmed by 8 bases and J by 1 base, leaving 17 bases between them. As DNA, the CDR3 is TGTGCCAGCTCGTGGGCCCAAGACGGTAACTATGGCTACACCTTC. Translating it yields CASSWAQDGNYGYTF. The full variable domain, completed using reference TRBV7-2 and TRBJ1-2, is GAGVSQSPSNKVTEKGKDVELRCDPISGHTALYWYRQSLGQGLEFLIYFQGNSAPDKSGLPSDRFSAERTGGSVSTLTIQRTQQEDSAVYLCASSWAQDGNYGYTFGSGTRLTVV.

The rearrangement links TRBV27 to TRBJ1-2; 11 bases match TRBD1. The germline V gene has CDR1 MNHEY and CDR2 SMNVEV (reference sequence). CDR3 length: 16 amino acids. V was clipped by 4 bases and J by 8 bases; unmatched bases: 12. In DNA form, the CDR3 reads TGTGCCAGCAGTTCCACAACACCCGGGACAGGGGGGGGCTACACCTTC. Encoded protein: CASSSTTPGTGGGYTF.

The chain couples TRBV19 to TRBJ2-1; 7 bases agree with TRBD2. This CDR3 region has 14 residues. The trim removed 3 bases at V and 7 bases at J, leaving 6 bases unmatched. Germline V CDR1 and CDR2: LNHDA, SQIVND (reference sequence). The CDR3 spells CASSIWEGENEQFF. The DNA for the CDR3 is TGTGCCAGTAGTATTTGGGAGGGAGAAAATGAGCAGTTCTTC.

The chain uses TRBV9 and TRBJ2-2; 9 positions match TRBD2. The V gene end was trimmed by 4 bases and the J gene end by 4 bases; junction bases not matched to a gene: 11. The CDR3 sequence is 17 residues long. Germline lookup yields CDR1 SGDLS and CDR2 YYNGEE. The CDR3 DNA sequence: TGTGCCAGCAGCTCCCCTGGGACTAGCAGTTCCACCGGGGAGCTGTTTTTT. It is translated as CASSSPGTSSSTGELFF.

The V gene is TRBV6-5, the J gene TRBJ1-1; 9 bases map to TRBD1. CDR1 is MNHEY and CDR2 is SVGAGI in the germline V gene. CDR3 size: 14 residues. The J segment lost 6 bases and the V segment lost 6 bases, leaving 8 bases of the junction unmatched. The CDR3 here is CASSPGQGWAEAFF. The CDR3 DNA is TGTGCCAGCAGCCCCGGACAGGGGTGGGCTGAAGCTTTCTTT.

The chain recombines TRBV7-3 with TRBJ2-7, with D unresolved. Trimming cost V 8 bases and J 6 bases, with 5 bases left between them. The germline CDR1 and CDR2 sequences are SGHTA and FQGTGA. The CDR3 runs to 9 residues. The CDR3 protein is CASDGEQYF. The CDR3 DNA reads TGTGCCAGCGACGGCGAGCAGTACTTC.

The genes are TRBV7-2 and TRBJ2-7, with D possibly called TRBD1 or TRBD2 (5 bases each). The germline CDR1 and CDR2 sequences are SGHTA and FQGNSA. The CDR3 is made up of 14 amino acids. The V end was cut by 5 bases, the J end by 3 bases, with 14 bases between. CDR3 nucleotides: TGTGCCAGCAGCCTCGGGACGGCCGACTACGAGCAGTACTTC. It encodes CASSLGTADYEQYF. Full variable domain (remainder filled in from reference TRBV7-2 and TRBJ2-7): GAGVSQSPSNKVTEKGKDVELRCDPISGHTALYWYRQSLGQGLEFLIYFQGNSAPDKSGLPSDRFSAERTGGSVSTLTIQRTQQEDSAVYLCASSLGTADYEQYFGPGTRLTVT.

The V call is TRBV12-1, the J call TRBJ1-2. TRBV12-1 is designated a pseudogene. The CDR3 totals 18 residues. For the CDR3, the DNA is TGTGCCAGCAGCTCAAGACAGGAGGGACCTCCGATGAGCTATGGCTACACCTTC. Translating it yields CASSSRQEGPPMSYGYTF.